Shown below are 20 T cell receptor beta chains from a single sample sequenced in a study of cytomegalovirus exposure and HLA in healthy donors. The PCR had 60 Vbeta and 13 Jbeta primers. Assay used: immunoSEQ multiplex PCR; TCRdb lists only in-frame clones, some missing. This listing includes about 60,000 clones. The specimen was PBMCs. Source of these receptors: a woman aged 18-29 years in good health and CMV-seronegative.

Here the CDR3 reads CASSQGGLAGDTQYF. The CDR3 DNA sequence: TGCGCCAGCAGCCAAGGCGGACTAGCGGGGGATACGCAGTATTTT. The genes are TRBV4-1 and TRBJ2-3; 12 positions agree with TRBD2. CDR3 size: 15 residues. Germline V gives CDR1 MGHRA, CDR2 YSYEKL. J was trimmed by 6 bases and V by 1 base; bases with no gene match: 2.

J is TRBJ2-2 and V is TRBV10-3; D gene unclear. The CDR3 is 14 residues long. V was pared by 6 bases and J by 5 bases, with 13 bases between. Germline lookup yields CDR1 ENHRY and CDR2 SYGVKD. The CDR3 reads CAIRVDQLTGELFF. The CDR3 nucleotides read TGTGCCATCAGGGTCGATCAGTTAACCGGGGAGCTGTTTTTT.

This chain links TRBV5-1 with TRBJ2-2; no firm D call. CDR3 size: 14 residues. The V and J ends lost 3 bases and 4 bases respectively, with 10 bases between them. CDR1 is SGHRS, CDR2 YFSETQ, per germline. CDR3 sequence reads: CASSSVRSTGELFF. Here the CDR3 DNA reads TGCGCCAGCAGCTCAGTACGAAGCACCGGGGAGCTGTTTTTT.

The CDR3 region has the DNA TGCGCCAGCAGCTTGAGGCCGGGACAGGGAATGGACACTGAAGCTTTCTTT. Protein product: CASSLRPGQGMDTEAFF. The rearrangement joins TRBV5-1 to TRBJ1-1, with 9 bases that match TRBD1. The CDR3 is 17 residues long. Germline trimming cut 1 base from V and 3 bases from J; bases unmatched to any gene: 10. The V gene's germline CDR1 is SGHRS and CDR2 YFSETQ.

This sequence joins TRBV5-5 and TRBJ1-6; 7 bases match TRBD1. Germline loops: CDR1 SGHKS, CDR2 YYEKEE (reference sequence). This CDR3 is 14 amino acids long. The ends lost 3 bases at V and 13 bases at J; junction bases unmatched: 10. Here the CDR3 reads CASSWGRQGTPLHF. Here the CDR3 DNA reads TGTGCCAGCAGCTGGGGCAGACAGGGCACTCCCCTCCACTTT.

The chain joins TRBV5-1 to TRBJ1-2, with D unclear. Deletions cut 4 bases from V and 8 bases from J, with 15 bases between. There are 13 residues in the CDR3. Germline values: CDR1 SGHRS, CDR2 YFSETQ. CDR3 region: CASSTLRTEGYTF. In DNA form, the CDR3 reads TGCGCCAGCAGCACACTAAGAACGGAAGGCTACACCTTC. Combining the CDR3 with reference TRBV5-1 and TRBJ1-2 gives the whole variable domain KAGVTQTPRYLIKTRGQQVTLSCSPISGHRSVSWYQQTPGQGLQFLFEYFSETQRNKGNFPGRFSGRQFSNSRSEMNVSTLELGDSALYLCASSTLRTEGYTFGSGTRLTVV.

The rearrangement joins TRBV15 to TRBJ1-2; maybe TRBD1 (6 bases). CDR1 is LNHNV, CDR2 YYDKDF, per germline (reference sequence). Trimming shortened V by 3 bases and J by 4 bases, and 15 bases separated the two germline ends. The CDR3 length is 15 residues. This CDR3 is CATSRSTGSFYGYTF. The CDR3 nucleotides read TGTGCCACCAGCAGGTCGACAGGATCGTTCTATGGCTACACCTTC.

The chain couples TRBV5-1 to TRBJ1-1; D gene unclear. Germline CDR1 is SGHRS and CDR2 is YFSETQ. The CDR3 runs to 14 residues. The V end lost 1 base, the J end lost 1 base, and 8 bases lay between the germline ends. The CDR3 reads CASSLTSANTEAFF. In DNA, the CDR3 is TGCGCCAGCAGCTTGACATCCGCGAACACTGAAGCTTTCTTT.

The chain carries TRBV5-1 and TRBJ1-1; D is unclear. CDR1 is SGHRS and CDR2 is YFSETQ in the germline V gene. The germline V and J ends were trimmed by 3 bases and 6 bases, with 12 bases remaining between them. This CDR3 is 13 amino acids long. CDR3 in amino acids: CASSSVGDPEAFF. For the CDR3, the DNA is TGCGCCAGCAGCTCCGTTGGAGACCCTGAAGCTTTCTTT.

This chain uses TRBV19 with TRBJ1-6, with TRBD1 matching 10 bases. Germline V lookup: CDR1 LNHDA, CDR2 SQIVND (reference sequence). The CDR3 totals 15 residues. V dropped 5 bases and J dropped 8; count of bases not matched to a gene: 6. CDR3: CASSAIGTGDSPLHF. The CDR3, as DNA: TGTGCCAGTAGTGCCATCGGGACAGGGGATTCACCCCTCCACTTT.

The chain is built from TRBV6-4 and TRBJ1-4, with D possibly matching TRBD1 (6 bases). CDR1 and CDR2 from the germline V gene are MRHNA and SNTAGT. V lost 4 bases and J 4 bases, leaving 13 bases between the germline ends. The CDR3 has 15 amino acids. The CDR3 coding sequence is TGTGCCAGCAGTGTTACAGGGTCGCTTAATGAAAAACTGTTTTTT. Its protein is CASSVTGSLNEKLFF.

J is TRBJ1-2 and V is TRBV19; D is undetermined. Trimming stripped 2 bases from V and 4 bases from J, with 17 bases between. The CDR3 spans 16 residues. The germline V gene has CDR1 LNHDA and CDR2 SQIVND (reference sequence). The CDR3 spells CASSIIVTASLYGYTF. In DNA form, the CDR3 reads TGTGCCAGTAGTATAATTGTAACAGCCTCACTCTATGGCTACACCTTC. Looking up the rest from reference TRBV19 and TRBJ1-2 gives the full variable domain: DGGITQSPKYLFRKEGQNVTLSCEQNLNHDAMYWYRQDPGQGLRLIYYSQIVNDFQKGDIAEGYSVSREKKESFPLTVTSAQKNPTAFYLCASSIIVTASLYGYTFGSGTRLTVV.

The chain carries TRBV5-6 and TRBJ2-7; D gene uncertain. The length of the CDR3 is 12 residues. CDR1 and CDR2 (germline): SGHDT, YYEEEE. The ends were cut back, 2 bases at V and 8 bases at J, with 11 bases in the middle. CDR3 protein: CASSLSIGKQYF. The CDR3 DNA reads TGTGCCAGCAGCTTAAGTATCGGTAAGCAGTACTTC.

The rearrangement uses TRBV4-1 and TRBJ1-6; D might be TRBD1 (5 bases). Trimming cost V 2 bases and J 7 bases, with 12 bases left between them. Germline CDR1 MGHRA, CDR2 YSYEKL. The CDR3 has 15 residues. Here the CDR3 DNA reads TGCGCCAGCAGCCAACAACCCGGGGGGAATTCACCCCTCCACTTT. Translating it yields CASSQQPGGNSPLHF.

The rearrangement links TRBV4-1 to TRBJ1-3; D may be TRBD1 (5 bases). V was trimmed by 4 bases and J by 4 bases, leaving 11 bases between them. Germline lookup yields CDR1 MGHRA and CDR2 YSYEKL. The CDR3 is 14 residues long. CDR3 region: CASSPTGVGNTIYF. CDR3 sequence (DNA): TGCGCCAGCAGCCCCACGGGGGTCGGAAACACCATATATTTT.

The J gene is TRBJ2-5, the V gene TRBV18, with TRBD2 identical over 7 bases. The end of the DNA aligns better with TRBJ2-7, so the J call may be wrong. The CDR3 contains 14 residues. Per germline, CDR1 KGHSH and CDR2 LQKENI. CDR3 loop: CASSPIGLAYEQYF. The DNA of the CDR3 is TGTGCCAGCTCACCTATCGGACTAGCCTACGAGCAGTACTTC.

The CDR3 reads CASNRGTGDEKLFF. The CDR3 nucleotides are TGTGCCAGTAATCGCGGGACAGGGGACGAAAAACTGTTTTTT. The chain joins TRBV19 to TRBJ1-4; 10 bases agree with TRBD1. The V and J ends lost 7 bases and 8 bases, in that order; junction bases with no gene match: 7. Germline lookup yields CDR1 LNHDA and CDR2 SQIVND (reference sequence). The CDR3 length is 14 residues.

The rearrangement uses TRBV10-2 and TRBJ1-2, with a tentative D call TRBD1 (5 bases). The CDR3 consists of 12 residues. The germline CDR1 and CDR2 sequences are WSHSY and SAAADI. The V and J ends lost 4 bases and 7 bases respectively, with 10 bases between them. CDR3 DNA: TGCGCCAGCAGTGGGGGCATTGCTGGCTACACCTTC. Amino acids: CASSGGIAGYTF.

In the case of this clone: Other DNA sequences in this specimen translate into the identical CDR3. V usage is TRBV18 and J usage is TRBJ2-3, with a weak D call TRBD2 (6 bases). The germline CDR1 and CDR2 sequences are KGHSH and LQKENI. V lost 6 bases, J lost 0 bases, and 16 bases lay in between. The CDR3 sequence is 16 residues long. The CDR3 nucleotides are TGTGCCAGCTCCCTACTAGCAGTAACGAGCACAGATACGCAGTATTTT. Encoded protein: CASSLLAVTSTDTQYF.

CDR3 protein: CASTKGGDGYEQYF. DNA for the CDR3: TGTGCCAGCACCAAAGGAGGCGACGGCTACGAGCAGTACTTC. The chain has TRBV6-1 and TRBJ2-7; maybe TRBD2 (5 bases). The CDR3 consists of 14 residues. V lost 7 bases and J 3 bases, leaving 16 bases between the germline ends. Germline V CDR1 and CDR2: MNHNS, SASEGT.